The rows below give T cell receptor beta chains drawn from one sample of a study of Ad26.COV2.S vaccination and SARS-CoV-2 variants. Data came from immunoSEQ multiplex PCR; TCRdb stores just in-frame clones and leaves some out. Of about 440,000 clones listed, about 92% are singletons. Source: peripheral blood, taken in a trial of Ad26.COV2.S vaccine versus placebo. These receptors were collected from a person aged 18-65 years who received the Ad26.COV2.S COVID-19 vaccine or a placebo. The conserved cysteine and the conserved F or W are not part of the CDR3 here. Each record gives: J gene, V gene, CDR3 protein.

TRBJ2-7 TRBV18 ASSPGQLYEQY
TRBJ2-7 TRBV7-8 ASSMGPQGYEQY
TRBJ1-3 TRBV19 ASTFRASSGNTIY
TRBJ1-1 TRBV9 ASSIRDSMNTEAF
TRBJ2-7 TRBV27 ASRPRVGQGSYEQY
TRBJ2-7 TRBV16 ASSSPPTHEQY
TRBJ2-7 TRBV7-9 ASSPGVAGGHEQY
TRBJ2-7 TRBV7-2 ASSLVGTSYEQY
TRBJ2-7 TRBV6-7 ASISWESRTYEQY
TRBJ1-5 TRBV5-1 ASSQTGDSNQPQH
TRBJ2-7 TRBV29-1 SARQERYEQY
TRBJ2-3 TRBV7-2 ASSSGTLGDTQY
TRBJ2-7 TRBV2 ASSGPVSREQY
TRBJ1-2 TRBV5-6 ASSRRDIIE
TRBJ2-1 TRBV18 ASSHAPRLALYNEQF
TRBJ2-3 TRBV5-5 ASSFEGGSTDTQY
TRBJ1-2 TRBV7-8 ASSPGPPDGYT
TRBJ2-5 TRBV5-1 ASSFSGIGETQY
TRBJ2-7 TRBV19 ASSPSGYHEQY
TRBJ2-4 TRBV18 ASSQTFGDSKNIQY